This T cell receptor beta chain appears in the sequencing data of a study of vaccination effects on CD4 cells after COVID-19. With the ViraFEST assay, the study expanded antigen-specific CD4+ T cells using viral peptide pools, then sequenced them. When around 10 days of culture had elapsed, CD4+ T cells were isolated. Participants each got two BNT162b2 or mRNA-1273 vaccine doses. The count of this clone is one. The antigen is not known. Only in-frame clones appear in the TCRdb table, and some are missing; sequencing was by immunoSEQ multiplex PCR. The sample holds tens of thousands of clones, roughly three quarters seen once. The CDR3 is made up of 13 amino acids. Germline V lookup: CDR1 SGHTA, CDR2 FQGNSA. Trimming left V 3 bases short and J 4 bases short, with 9 bases between.

The sequence derives from a human donor who received a COVID-19 vaccine. This sample comprised CD4+ T cells from PBMCs cultured with HCoV-OC43 spike peptides, obtained after COVID-19 vaccination. Regarding subset: HCoV-OC43 spike overlapping peptide pool stimulation. The chain joins TRBV7-2 to TRBJ1-1, with D possibly TRBD1 on 5 matching bases. CDR3 sequence (DNA): TGTGCCAGCAGCTTTGGAGGGACCACTGAAGCTTTCTTT. Amino acid sequence: CASSFGGTTEAFF.